The rows below give T cell receptor beta chains drawn from one sample of a study of shared clonotypes between healthy human individuals. The assay was immunoSEQ multiplex PCR, and TCRdb's table has in-frame clones only and misses some. Altogether more than 2 million clones are present, 90% to 95% being singletons, with the ten largest covering 1.5% to 2%. Sequencing was done on a sample of naive CD8+ T cells from PBMCs. These receptors were obtained from a man aged 18-30 years in good health. Some clones in this sample may be carry-over from other donors' samples. Both conserved end residues are trimmed from each CDR3. A D gene is named only where the DNA matches it firmly. Size is omitted from some rows. Given values are once, few, many or a class for expanded clones.

.	.	TRBV28	TRBJ2-2	15	ASGGTVPSIVAGELF
.	.	TRBV7-9	TRBJ1-5	13	ASSLDYGNNQPQH
TRBD2	.	TRBV30	TRBJ2-1	10	AWGGGENEQF
TRBD1	.	TRBV7-8	TRBJ2-3	17	ASSLALIEGTGVRDTQY
.	.	TRBV30	TRBJ2-7	13	AWRDRLDVSYEQY
.	.	TRBV10-3	TRBJ2-7	10	AIITETYEQY
TRBD2	.	TRBV7-3	TRBJ2-1	14	ASSPTVAGAMNEQF
TRBD2	.	TRBV7-9	TRBJ2-7	14	ASSLPQSGGSGEQY
.	.	TRBV4-3	TRBJ2-1	13	ASSQSAGRGNEQF
.	.	TRBV7-9	TRBJ2-4	17	ASSPGGELGSFPIDIQY
.	.	TRBV6-4	TRBJ1-4	13	ASRPTGRSNEKLF
TRBD2	once	TRBV2	TRBJ2-7	11	ASRQGGDYEQY
.	.	TRBV27	TRBJ1-2	14	ASSLIAGSPRNGYT
.	.	TRBV7-9	TRBJ1-1	11	ASSHGLNTEAF
TRBD1	.	TRBV4-1	TRBJ1-5	13	ASSQVTGARQPQH
.	.	TRBV12-1	TRBJ2-5	10	ARGRLGETQY
TRBD2	once	TRBV27	TRBJ2-1	13	ASRPLAGVVNEQF
.	.	TRBV5-6	TRBJ1-4	12	ASSQQGGYEKLF
.	few	TRBV4-1	TRBJ1-1	11	ASSPTTVPQAF
TRBD2	.	TRBV7-6	TRBJ2-1	14	ASSEDSGSKYNEQF
TRBD1	.	TRBV5-3	TRBJ2-6	17	ARRPGTDTEPSGANVLT
TRBD2	.	TRBV9	TRBJ2-1	20	ASSVVSDAGGTLFRIGDEQF
TRBD1	.	TRBV7-9	TRBJ1-2	13	ASSLGQGAGYGYT
.	.	TRBV2	TRBJ2-1	13	ASSEMVTLGDEQF
.	.	TRBV19	TRBJ2-7	14	ASSHGSLAPGYEQY
TRBD1	.	TRBV27	TRBJ1-4	11	ASSGQGDEKLF
TRBD2	few	TRBV27	TRBJ2-7	13	ASSLRTSGIDEQY
.	.	TRBV25-1	TRBJ2-1	11	ASKDATYNEQF